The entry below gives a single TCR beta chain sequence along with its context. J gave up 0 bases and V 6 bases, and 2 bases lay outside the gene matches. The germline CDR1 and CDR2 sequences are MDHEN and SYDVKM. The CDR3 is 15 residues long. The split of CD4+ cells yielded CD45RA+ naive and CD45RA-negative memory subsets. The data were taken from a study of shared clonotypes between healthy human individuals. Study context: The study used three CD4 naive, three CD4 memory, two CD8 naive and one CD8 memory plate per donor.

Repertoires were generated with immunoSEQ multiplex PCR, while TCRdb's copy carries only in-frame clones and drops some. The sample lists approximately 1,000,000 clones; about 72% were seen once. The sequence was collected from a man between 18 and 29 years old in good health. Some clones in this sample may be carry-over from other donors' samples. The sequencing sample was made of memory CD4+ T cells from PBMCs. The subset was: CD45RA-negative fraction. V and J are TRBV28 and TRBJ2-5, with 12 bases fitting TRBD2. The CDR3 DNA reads TGTGCCAGCAGACGACTAGCGGGGGACCAAGAGACCCAGTACTTC. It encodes CASRRLAGDQETQYF.